This T cell receptor (beta chain) was identified during a study of early T cells in non-severe SARS-CoV-2 infection. On the study more broadly: Sequencing targeted bulk RNA from unsorted whole blood, leaving chains unpaired.

Regarding the study as a whole: The study's VDJdb matching favored anti-spike CD8 responses and missed private and CD4 specificities.

The table lists this clonotype with many counts. Its antigen remains unknown. Each cDNA molecule carried a unique molecular identifier. MiXCR, applied by TCRdb to the 5' RACE reads, yields one record per CDR3 protein. The top ten clones hold roughly 8.1% of a sample with fewer than 100,000 distinct CDR3 sequences, 6% to 7% of them seen once. Trimming pared 6 bases from V and 1 base from J, leaving 15 bases between. Germline V gene lookup returns CDR1 MNHEY and CDR2 SVGAGI. CDR3 length equals 15 residues. This chain joins TRBV6-5 and TRBJ1-1; perhaps TRBD1 as D (5 bases). The sequenced sample consisted of whole blood. This sequence was found in an adult who was a healthcare worker with PCR-confirmed SARS-CoV-2 infection or an uninfected control (not recorded which). CDR3 nucleotides: TGTGCCAGCAGATTAAGAGAGAGGGGGAACACTGAAGCTTTCTTT. It codes for CASRLRERGNTEAFF.